Reported below is one T cell receptor beta chain. This CDR3 comprises 14 residues. Per germline, CDR1 LGHDT and CDR2 YNNKEL (reference sequence). Trimming took off 2 bases at V and 3 bases at J, with 8 bases between the two ends. The sample is drawn from a study of CD8 T cells in Susac syndrome. RNA amounts of roughly 0.5 to 1 ug underwent reverse transcription with random hexamers. MiXCR was run by TCRdb on the immunoSEQ multiplex PCR reads, yielding one entry per CDR3 protein. The table records roughly 190,000 distinct CDR3 sequences, nearly 97% of them present only once. This TCR derives from a human donor with Susac syndrome. The chain is built from TRBV3-1 and TRBJ1-5, with a weak D call TRBD1 (5 bases). The sequencing sample was made of CD4+ T cells from PBMCs. This CDR3 is CASSQQGTNQPQHF. The CDR3 DNA is TGTGCCAGCAGCCAACAGGGTACCAATCAGCCCCAGCATTTT.